The 20 T cell receptor beta chains reported below all come from one sample, sequenced in a study of T-cell reconstitution after alpha-beta-depleted transplantation in children. Library preparation (for TCRbeta) was performed with unique molecular identifiers. One entry per CDR3 protein results from TCRdb running MiXCR on the PCR reads. Altogether hundreds of thousands of distinct CDR3 sequences are present, 16% being singletons, with the ten largest covering around 5.3%. The sample here was PBMCs, mostly from graft donor cells, taken 360 days after TCRalphabeta/CD19-depleted stem cell transplant. The receptors derive from a male patient under 18 who had a stem cell transplant for acute lymphoblastic leukemia, so the T cells may come from the graft donor.

This clonotype was counted a few times. J is TRBJ2-7 and V is TRBV10-3; tentatively, D is TRBD1 or TRBD2 (5 bases each). Germline CDR1 reads ENHRY; CDR2 reads SYGVKD. Trimming removed 4 bases from V and 3 bases from J, with 10 bases in between. The CDR3 consists of 13 residues. For the CDR3, the DNA is TGTGCCATCAGTGTGGGGACGGACTACGAGCAGTACTTC. Its translation is CAISVGTDYEQYF.

This rearrangement joins TRBV7-2 to TRBJ2-5, with 7 positions matching TRBD2. V dropped 2 bases and J dropped 4; count of bases not matched to a gene: 1. The CDR3 consists of 13 residues. CDR1 is SGHTA, CDR2 FQGNSA, per germline. DNA of the CDR3: TGTGCCAGCAGCTTAAAGCGGGGAGAGACCCAGTACTTC. Translation: CASSLKRGETQYF.

V usage is TRBV20-1 and J usage is TRBJ2-1, with TRBD2 identical over 9 bases. The CDR3 extends over 17 amino acids. The trim removed 3 bases at V and 7 bases at J, leaving 16 bases unmatched. CDR1 and CDR2 (germline): DFQATT, SNEGSKA (reference sequence). The CDR3 sequence: CSASYSGGGLARNEQFF. Written as DNA, the CDR3 is TGCAGTGCTAGCTATTCGGGGGGCGGACTAGCGAGGAATGAGCAGTTCTTC.

The V and J genes are TRBV7-9 and TRBJ1-4, with unresolved D. Germline V gives CDR1 SEHNR, CDR2 FQNEAQ (reference sequence). The CDR3 has 17 residues. V was pared by 5 bases and J by 0 bases, with 16 bases between. CDR3 sequence reads: CASSPRRIPATNEKLFF. In DNA form, the CDR3 reads TGTGCCAGCAGCCCCCGCCGGATCCCTGCAACTAATGAAAAACTGTTTTTT. Combining the CDR3 with reference TRBV7-9 and TRBJ1-4 gives the whole variable domain DTGVSQNPRHKITKRGQNVTFRCDPISEHNRLYWYRQTLGQGPEFLTYFQNEAQLEKSRLLSDRFSAERPKGSFSTLEIQRTEQGDSAMYLCASSPRRIPATNEKLFFGSGTQLSVL.

This clonotype was counted many times. The chain is built from TRBV7-3 and TRBJ2-2; 7 nucleotides line up with TRBD1. The length of the CDR3 is 14 residues. The V gene's germline CDR1 is SGHTA and CDR2 FQGTGA. V shed 5 bases and J 7 bases; nucleotides not matched to a gene: 7. Written as DNA, the CDR3 is TGTGCCAGCAGCCCTAACAGGGGAGTCGGGGAGCTGTTTTTT. This codes for CASSPNRGVGELFF.

V is TRBV5-1 and J is TRBJ2-7; 8 nucleotides line up with TRBD1. The CDR3 contains 15 residues. V shed 4 bases and J 1 base; nucleotides not matched to a gene: 7. In germline, CDR1 is SGHRS, CDR2 YFSETQ. The CDR3 loop is CASSIRQGLSYEQYF. The CDR3 DNA is TGCGCCAGCAGCATACGACAGGGGCTGTCCTACGAGCAGTACTTC. The variable domain in full, completed from reference TRBV5-1 and TRBJ2-7, reads KAGVTQTPRYLIKTRGQQVTLSCSPISGHRSVSWYQQTPGQGLQFLFEYFSETQRNKGNFPGRFSGRQFSNSRSEMNVSTLELGDSALYLCASSIRQGLSYEQYFGPGTRLTVT.

This clonotype was counted between two and nine times. The chain joins TRBV12-5 to TRBJ2-7; weak D call: TRBD2 (5 bases). V was shortened by 3 bases and J by 3 bases, with 12 bases between the two germline ends. The CDR3 contains 14 residues. CDR1 and CDR2 (germline): LGHNT, FRNRAP. CDR3 bases: TGTGCTAGTGGTTTTTTTGGCGGAGGCTACGAGCAGTACTTC. Its protein is CASGFFGGGYEQYF. Filled out from reference TRBV12-5 and TRBJ2-7, the complete variable domain reads DARVTQTPRHKVTEMGQEVTMRCQPILGHNTVFWYRQTMMQGLELLAYFRNRAPLDDSGMPKDRFSAEMPDATLATLKIQPSEPRDSAVYFCASGFFGGGYEQYFGPGTRLTVT.

This clonotype was seen ten or more times. The chain couples TRBV20-1 to TRBJ2-7; no firm D call. CDR3 length: 14 amino acids. V dropped 6 bases and J dropped 3 bases, with 18 bases sitting between them. Germline assignment: CDR1 DFQATT and CDR2 SNEGSKA (reference sequence). CDR3 protein: CSATTLGDSYEQYF. The DNA for the CDR3 is TGCAGTGCCACGACTCTGGGTGATAGCTACGAGCAGTACTTC.

This clonotype was recorded a few times. V gene TRBV6-5 combines with J gene TRBJ1-4, with unresolved D. This CDR3 is 16 amino acids long. CDR1 and CDR2 (germline): MNHEY, SVGAGI. Between the trimmed V and J ends, which lost 2 bases and 0 bases, there was a span of 10 bases. As DNA, the CDR3 is TGTGCCAGCAGTTACGACGGCTTTTCAACTAATGAAAAACTGTTTTTT. Protein sequence: CASSYDGFSTNEKLFF.

The rearrangement uses TRBV20-1 and TRBJ2-5; 10 positions match TRBD1. CDR1 is DFQATT, CDR2 SNEGSKA, per germline (reference sequence). V lost 5 bases to trimming and J lost 2 bases; unmatched junction nucleotides: 8. The CDR3 spans 15 residues. For the CDR3, the DNA is TGCAGTGCTGGTATTGGGACAGGGGAACAAGAGACCCAGTACTTC. Its protein is CSAGIGTGEQETQYF.

This clonotype showed up just a few times. This chain connects TRBV24-1 to TRBJ1-5; 8 nucleotides match TRBD1. Germline V gene data show CDR1 as KGHDR and CDR2 as SFDVKD. V gave up 9 bases and J gave up 5 bases; unmatched junction bases: 5. CDR3 length equals 13 residues. The chain's CDR3 is CATGQGAHQPQHF. The CDR3 nucleotides read TGTGCCACCGGGCAGGGGGCTCATCAGCCCCAGCATTTT.

This clonotype has ten or more counts. The chain combines TRBV29-1 with TRBJ2-1; 8 bases fit TRBD2. From germline, CDR1 is SQVTM and CDR2 ANQGSEA. The CDR3 totals 14 residues. After removal of 3 bases from V and 6 bases from J, the junction contained 7 bases not matched to a gene. The CDR3 DNA sequence: TGCAGCGTTGAGGATAGCGGGATGGGCAATGAGCAGTTCTTC. Protein: CSVEDSGMGNEQFF.

This clonotype occurred a few times. V and J are TRBV15 and TRBJ2-3; D perhaps matches TRBD2 (6 bases). Germline CDR1 LNHNV, CDR2 YYDKDF (reference sequence). Trimming stripped 3 bases from V and 6 bases from J, with 19 bases between. The CDR3 is made up of 16 amino acids. CDR3 loop: CATSRDPGLLLDTQYF. The CDR3 nucleotides read TGTGCCACCAGCAGGGATCCGGGACTGCTCCTCGATACGCAGTATTTT.

This clonotype was detected a few times. A read error may account for a junction end that differs from germline. V usage is TRBV29-1 and J usage is TRBJ2-7; 12 nucleotides match TRBD2. CDR3 size: 14 residues. From germline, CDR1 is SQVTM and CDR2 ANQGSEA. This chain's CDR3 is CSAELAGGAYEQYF. As DNA, the CDR3 is TGCAGCGCTGAACTAGCGGGAGGCGCCTACGAGCAGTACTTC.

The chain carries TRBV7-9 and TRBJ2-5; TRBD1 matches at 7 bases. The CDR3 totals 16 residues. V shed 5 bases, J shed 0 bases, and the junction held 9 bases outside the gene matches. Germline V gene data show CDR1 as SEHNR and CDR2 as FQNEAQ (reference sequence). CDR3 nucleotide sequence: TGTGCCAGCAGCCCTCGCCGGGACAGACACCAAGAGACCCAGTACTTC. As protein: CASSPRRDRHQETQYF.

This clonotype has at least ten counts. The chain couples TRBV12-3 or TRBV12-4 to TRBJ2-3; TRBD2 is a possible D gene (6 bases). V lost 5 bases and J lost 5, with 11 bases in between. The CDR3 consists of 13 residues. This CDR3 is CASSVRRGDTQYF. The CDR3 DNA is TGTGCCAGCAGTGTAAGGAGGGGAGATACGCAGTATTTT.

The chain employs TRBV7-8 and TRBJ1-4, with D uncertain. The germline V and J ends were trimmed by 1 base and 0 bases, with 12 bases remaining between them. CDR1 and CDR2 (germline): SGHVS, FQNEAQ. The CDR3 runs to 17 residues. DNA for the CDR3: TGTGCCAGCAGCTTAGAACGGATGATAGCAACTAATGAAAAACTGTTTTTT. The encoded protein is CASSLERMIATNEKLFF.

This chain connects TRBV9 to TRBJ2-1, with D tentatively TRBD2 (5 bases). Germline CDR1 SGDLS, CDR2 YYNGEE. This CDR3 contains 12 residues. V lost 1 base, J lost 7 bases, and 6 bases lay in between. The CDR3 coding sequence is TGTGCCAGCAGCGTACCGGGAAATGAGCAGTTCTTC. The encoded protein is CASSVPGNEQFF.

The V gene is TRBV2, the J gene TRBJ2-3; TRBD2 matches at 7 bases. CDR1 is SNHLY, CDR2 FYNNEI, per germline. The CDR3 sequence is 17 residues long. Losses at the gene ends were 3 bases for V and 1 base for J; bases not matched to a gene: 10. The CDR3 region is CASSDPRIRGGTDTQYF. The DNA of the CDR3 is TGTGCCAGCAGTGACCCGCGGATCCGGGGGGGCACAGATACGCAGTATTTT. The whole variable domain, filled in from reference TRBV2 and TRBJ2-3, reads EPEVTQTPSHQVTQMGQEVILRCVPISNHLYFYWYRQILGQKVEFLVSFYNNEISEKSEIFDDQFSVERPDGSNFTLKIRSTKLEDSAMYFCASSDPRIRGGTDTQYFGPGTRLTVL.

This chain uses TRBV5-1 with TRBJ2-2; 9 positions match TRBD1. Germline values: CDR1 SGHRS, CDR2 YFSETQ. J lost 7 bases, V lost 4 bases, and 11 bases had no gene match. The CDR3 is 16 residues long. In DNA, the CDR3 is TGCGCCAGCAGCCCCTCGGACAGGGGATATGGCGGGGAGCTGTTTTTT. This sequence encodes CASSPSDRGYGGELFF.